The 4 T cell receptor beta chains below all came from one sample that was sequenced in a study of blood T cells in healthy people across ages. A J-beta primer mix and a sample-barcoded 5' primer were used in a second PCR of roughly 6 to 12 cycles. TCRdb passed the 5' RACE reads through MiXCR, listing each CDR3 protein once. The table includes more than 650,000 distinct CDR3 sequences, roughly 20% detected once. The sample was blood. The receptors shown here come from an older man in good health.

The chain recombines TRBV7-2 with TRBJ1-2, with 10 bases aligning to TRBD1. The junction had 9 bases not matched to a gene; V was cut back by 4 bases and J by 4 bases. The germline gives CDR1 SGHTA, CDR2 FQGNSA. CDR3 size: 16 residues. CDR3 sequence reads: CASSSEVRTGGYGYTF. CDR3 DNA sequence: TGTGCCAGCAGCTCCGAGGTCCGGACAGGGGGCTATGGCTACACCTTC.

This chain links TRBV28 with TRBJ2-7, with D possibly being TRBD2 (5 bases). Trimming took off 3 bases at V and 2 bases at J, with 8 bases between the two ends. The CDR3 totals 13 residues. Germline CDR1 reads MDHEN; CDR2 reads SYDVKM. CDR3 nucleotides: TGTGCCAGCAGTTTTGACGGGACCTACGAGCAGTACTTC. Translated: CASSFDGTYEQYF.

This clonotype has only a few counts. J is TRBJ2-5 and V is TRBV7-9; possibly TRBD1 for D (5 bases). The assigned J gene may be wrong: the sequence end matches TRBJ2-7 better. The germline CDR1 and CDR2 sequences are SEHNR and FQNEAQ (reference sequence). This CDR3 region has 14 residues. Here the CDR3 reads CASSLDQGPCEQYF. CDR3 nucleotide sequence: TGTGCCAGCAGCTTAGATCAGGGCCCCTGCGAGCAGTACTTC.

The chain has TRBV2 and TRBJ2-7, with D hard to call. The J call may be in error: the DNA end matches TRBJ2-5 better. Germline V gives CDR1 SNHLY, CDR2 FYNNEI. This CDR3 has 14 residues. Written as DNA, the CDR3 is TGTGCCAGCAGCCGAACGGGTCCCAAGGAGACCCAGTACTTC. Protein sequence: CASSRTGPKETQYF.